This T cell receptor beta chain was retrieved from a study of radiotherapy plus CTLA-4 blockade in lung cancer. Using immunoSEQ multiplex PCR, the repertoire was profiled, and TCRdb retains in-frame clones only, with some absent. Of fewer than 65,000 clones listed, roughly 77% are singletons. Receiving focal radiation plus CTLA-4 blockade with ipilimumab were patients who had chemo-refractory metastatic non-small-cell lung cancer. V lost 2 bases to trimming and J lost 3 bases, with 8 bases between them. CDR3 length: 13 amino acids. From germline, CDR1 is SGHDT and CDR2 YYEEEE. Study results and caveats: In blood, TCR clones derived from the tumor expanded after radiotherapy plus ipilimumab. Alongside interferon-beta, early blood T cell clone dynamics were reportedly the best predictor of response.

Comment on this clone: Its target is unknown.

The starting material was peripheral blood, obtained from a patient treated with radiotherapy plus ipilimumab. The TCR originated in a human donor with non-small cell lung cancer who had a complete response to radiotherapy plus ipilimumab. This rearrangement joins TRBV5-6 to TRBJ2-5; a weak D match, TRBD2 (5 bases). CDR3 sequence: CASSFGSEETQYF. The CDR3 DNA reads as TGTGCCAGCAGCTTTGGTAGCGAAGAGACCCAGTACTTC.